This TCR beta chain derives from a study of T cell responses to AZD1222 COVID-19 vaccine. The CDR3 has 14 residues. Germline V gene data show CDR1 as SNHLY and CDR2 as FYNNEI. Trimming took 6 bases from V and 6 from J; bases not matched to a gene: 10. Data came from immunoSEQ multiplex PCR; TCRdb stores just in-frame clones and leaves some out. This sample has some 110,000 clones; roughly 88% occur once, and the top ten carry less than 9.5%. The sample here was peripheral blood, taken on day 0 of AZD1222 vaccination. J is TRBJ1-2 and V is TRBV2; 7 bases align to TRBD1. The origin of this receptor is an adult in good health. The CDR3 DNA is TGTGCCAGCAGCTTTCTGACAGGGTCCCATGGCTACACCTTC. The encoded protein is CASSFLTGSHGYTF.